This T cell receptor beta chain is drawn from a study of blood T cell repertoires in COVID-19. Background on the study: Sources were T cells, B-cell-depleted T cells, or PBMCs; the material itself was cDNA or gDNA.

Methods used by the authors: Amplification of reference gene primers was used by the study to estimate nucleated cell counts. Generated by immunoSEQ multiplex PCR, the TCRdb table keeps only in-frame clones and is missing some. The DNA was the basis for D and trimming; V, J and clone size are from that table. The sample lists 250,000 to 350,000 clones; about 90% were seen once. Sequencing input: peripheral blood. The TCR was taken from a woman aged 50 to 60 who had recovered from COVID-19.

The CDR3 nucleotides are TGTGCCAGCAGCCCGGTCCCGGGACAGGGATTGGAATCACCCCTCCACTTT. Translating it yields CASSPVPGQGLESPLHF. This chain connects TRBV9 to TRBJ1-6, with 9 positions matching TRBD1. Trimming removed 4 bases from V and 10 bases from J; junction bases left unmatched: 15. CDR1 is SGDLS, CDR2 YYNGEE, per germline. This CDR3 spans 17 amino acids.